Below, one T cell receptor beta chain is given with its context. Its antigen is unidentified. The junction differs from germline at one of its ends, possibly a read error. Per-sample yields of isolated PBMCs were at least 7 million. Using a J-beta primer mix together with a sample-barcoded 5' primer, a second PCR was run for about 7 to 12 cycles. TCRdb reprocessed the 5' RACE reads with MiXCR, giving one entry per CDR3 protein. The repertoire holds about 560,000 distinct CDR3 sequences, about 27% seen once, with about 3.9% in the top ten. These data come from a study of blood T cells in healthy people across ages. Findings and caveats of the study: Lack of knowledge of donor CMV status possibly confounded expanded clonotype changes. TCR beta diversity, measured per million T cells, fell in a roughly linear way with age.

This sample also appeared in a second study, on T cells of mothers and their children. Per that study: Three healthy Caucasian mothers and their six children were the donors.

The sequenced sample was blood. The clonotype was recovered from a boy aged 2 to 9 in good health.

The CDR3 protein is CASSPGGGPWDF. In DNA form, the CDR3 reads TGTGCCAGCAGCCCCGGAGGGGGCCCGTGGGACTTC. The chain has TRBV5-4 and TRBJ2-4; possible D gene TRBD1, 7 bases. The CDR3 length is 12 residues. Germline CDR1 and CDR2: SGHNT and YYREEE (reference sequence).